A selection of T cell receptor beta chains follows, all from one sample in a study of cytomegalovirus exposure and HLA in healthy donors. Sequencing was performed with immunoSEQ multiplex PCR; in TCRdb, only in-frame clones are kept and a portion is missing. Its table lists around 53,000 clones. The sequenced sample consisted of PBMCs. The receptors originated from a male donor in good health and CMV-seropositive. The CDR3 runs from the conserved cysteine through the conserved F or W. Each record gives: V gene, D gene, J gene, CDR3 DNA, CDR3 protein. D genes are given only for firm matches.

TRBV7-2,-,TRBJ2-7,TGTGCCAGCAGCCCGGGCGAAACCGGGGGGCAGTACTTC,CASSPGETGGQYF
TRBV4-1,TRBD1,TRBJ2-1,TGCGCCAGCAGCCGGACAGGGGGCGTGTTTGGATCCTACAATGAGCAGTTCTTC,CASSRTGGVFGSYNEQFF
TRBV6-5,-,TRBJ1-2,TGTGCCAGCAGTTACGCGATGGAGGGGGGGCTCGGCTACACCTTC,CASSYAMEGGLGYTF
TRBV7-9,-,TRBJ1-1,TGTGCCAGCAGCCCTCCGGGGGGCTGGGCTGAAGCTTTCTTT,CASSPPGGWAEAFF
TRBV29-1,TRBD1,TRBJ1-4,TGCAGCGTTGGACAGGGGACGGCGAATGAAAAACTGTTTTTT,CSVGQGTANEKLFF
TRBV4-3,-,TRBJ2-1,TGCGCCAGCAGCCCCCAAGGGGGTAATGAGCAGTTCTTC,CASSPQGGNEQFF
TRBV9,-,TRBJ2-1,TGTGCCAGCACCGAACAGGGAAACTCCTACAATGAGCAGTTCTTC,CASTEQGNSYNEQFF
TRBV29-1,-,TRBJ1-1,TGCAGCGTTGAAGGGGAGGTAGCCTTGAACACTGAAGCTTTCTTT,CSVEGEVALNTEAFF
TRBV28,-,TRBJ2-7,TGTGCCAGCGCGCCTCGTTCGACTTTCCCCTTCGAGCAGTACTTC,CASAPRSTFPFEQYF
TRBV7-8,TRBD2,TRBJ2-1,TGTGCCAGCAGCTTAAATTTTGAGACTAGCGGACTTAATGAGCAGTTCTTC,CASSLNFETSGLNEQFF